This is a list of T cell receptor beta chains from one sample in a study of memory CD4+ T cells and cytomegalovirus serostatus. Measured with immunoSEQ multiplex PCR; TCRdb has only the in-frame clones, and not every one. The table has 35,000 to 50,000 clones, 78% seen once. Sample: memory CD4+ T cells from blood. These receptors were collected from an adult in good health and CMV-seronegative. The CDR3 runs from the conserved cysteine through the conserved F or W. A D gene is named only where the DNA matches it firmly. Where a row states a size, it is once, few, many or the class of an expanded clone; other rows omit it.

J gene	V gene	clone size	D gene	CDR3 protein	CDR3 DNA
TRBJ2-7	TRBV5-1	NA	NA	CASSLDRGYEQYF	TGCGCCAGCAGCTTGGACAGAGGCTACGAGCAGTACTTC
TRBJ1-4	TRBV6-1	NA	NA	CASTREGGFNEKLFF	TGTGCCAGCACTAGGGAGGGCGGATTTAATGAAAAACTGTTTTTT
TRBJ2-3	TRBV9	few	NA	CASSVADLGRDTQYF	TGTGCCAGCAGCGTAGCGGATTTGGGGAGAGATACGCAGTATTTT
TRBJ2-1	TRBV2	NA	NA	CASSLEGVWSYNEQFF	TGTGCCAGCAGCCTGGAGGGGGTATGGTCCTACAATGAGCAGTTCTTC
TRBJ1-3	TRBV7-9	NA	NA	CASGVVGAYGNTIYF	TGTGCCAGCGGGGTAGTTGGGGCCTACGGAAACACCATATATTTT
TRBJ1-1	TRBV27	few	NA	CASSFLQGASVGTEAFF	TGTGCCAGCAGTTTCCTACAGGGCGCGTCGGTGGGCACTGAAGCTTTCTTT
TRBJ1-1	TRBV7-9	NA	NA	CASRYFGDTEAFF	TGTGCCAGCAGATACTTCGGGGACACTGAAGCTTTCTTT
TRBJ2-3	TRBV7-7	NA	TRBD2	CASSSHYGLAGIRGTQYF	TGTGCTAGCAGCTCCCACTATGGTCTAGCGGGGATTAGGGGTACGCAGTATTTT
TRBJ2-7	TRBV6-5	NA	NA	CATNGFGDQQYF	TGTGCCACCAATGGGTTCGGAGACCAGCAGTACTTC
TRBJ2-2	TRBV14	NA	NA	CASSQEWNGQPGTGELFF	TGTGCCAGCAGCCAAGAGTGGAACGGGCAGCCGGGCACCGGGGAGCTGTTTTTT
TRBJ2-7	TRBV2	NA	NA	CASNSLSSYEQYF	TGTGCCAGCAACTCACTGAGCTCCTACGAGCAGTACTTC
TRBJ2-3	TRBV4-2	NA	TRBD2	CASSPTGGGSIDTQYF	TGTGCCAGCAGCCCCACCGGGGGGGGAAGTATAGATACGCAGTATTTT
TRBJ1-4	TRBV18	few	TRBD1	CASSPGTASLGAEKLFF	TGTGCCAGCTCACCAGGGACAGCCTCACTAGGGGCTGAAAAACTGTTTTTT
TRBJ2-6	TRBV10-3	few	NA	CAISQKGSGANVLTF	TGTGCCATCAGTCAAAAGGGAAGTGGGGCCAACGTCCTGACTTTC
TRBJ1-3	TRBV6-5	NA	NA	CASGRERGLGNTIYF	TGTGCCTCGGGTAGGGAACGAGGTCTTGGAAACACCATATATTTT
TRBJ1-3	TRBV6-5	NA	TRBD1	CASSRGPSRGNTIYF	TGTGCCAGCAGTAGGGGGCCTTCCCGTGGTAACACCATATATTTT
TRBJ2-2	TRBV7-3	once	NA	CASSSGAGGVGTGELFF	TGTGCCAGCAGCTCCGGAGCAGGAGGGGTCGGCACCGGGGAGCTGTTTTTT
TRBJ1-1	TRBV9	NA	TRBD1	CASSAWGTGNTEAFF	TGTGCCAGCAGCGCGTGGGGGACAGGGAACACTGAAGCTTTCTTT
TRBJ2-7	TRBV6-6	NA	TRBD1	CASRPPGTGGNEQYF	TGTGCCAGCAGACCTCCCGGGACAGGGGGGAACGAGCAGTACTTC
TRBJ1-2	TRBV4-2	NA	NA	CASSQVQATDYGYTF	TGTGCCAGCAGCCAAGTTCAGGCCACAGATTATGGCTACACCTTC
TRBJ2-7	TRBV5-8	NA	TRBD1	CASSLPGGRNSYEQYF	TGTGCCAGCAGCTTGCCAGGGGGCCGAAATTCTTACGAGCAGTACTTC
TRBJ2-2	TRBV28	once	TRBD1	CASSIPGQGSGELFF	TGTGCCAGCAGTATACCGGGACAGGGGTCCGGGGAGCTGTTTTTT
TRBJ2-2	TRBV4-2	medium-sized	TRBD1	CASSQVRGQIANTGELFF	TGTGCCAGCAGCCAAGTGAGGGGACAGATTGCGAACACCGGGGAGCTGTTTTTT
TRBJ1-1	TRBV5-1	few	TRBD1	CASGTGGSSEAFF	TGCGCCAGCGGGACAGGGGGCTCCTCAGAAGCTTTCTTT
TRBJ2-2	TRBV6-6	NA	NA	CASSPGGVSAGELFF	TGTGCCAGCAGTCCGGGCGGGGTGAGCGCCGGGGAGCTGTTTTTT
TRBJ1-1	TRBV6-5	once	NA	CASSLGAGNTEAFF	TGTGCCAGCAGTTTGGGGGCGGGAAACACTGAAGCTTTCTTT
TRBJ2-7	TRBV5-1	NA	NA	CASSLGSSRRGEQYF	TGCGCCAGCAGCTTGGGCTCGAGCCGCAGGGGCGAGCAGTACTTC
TRBJ2-3	TRBV7-2	NA	TRBD2	CASSMGGRADTQYF	TGTGCCAGCAGCATGGGAGGGAGGGCAGATACGCAGTATTTT
TRBJ2-5	TRBV7-6	NA	NA	CASSLVHGTPQETQYF	TGTGCCAGCAGCTTAGTACACGGGACCCCCCAAGAGACCCAGTACTTC
TRBJ2-2	TRBV2	NA	NA	CASTGLLNTGELFF	TGTGCCAGCACCGGACTTCTGAACACCGGGGAGCTGTTTTTT
TRBJ2-3	TRBV5-1	NA	NA	CASGVISGTDTQYF	TGCGCCAGCGGGGTTATTTCAGGGACAGATACGCAGTATTTT
TRBJ2-7	TRBV29-1	NA	TRBD2	CSVMTSIGQYF	TGCAGCGTTATGACTAGCATCGGGCAGTACTTC
TRBJ2-1	TRBV6-1	NA	NA	CASRGLAQEGNEQFF	TGTGCCAGCCGCGGACTGGCACAGGAGGGCAATGAGCAGTTCTTC
TRBJ1-4	TRBV30	NA	TRBD1	CAWGKTGISEKLFF	TGTGCCTGGGGAAAGACAGGGATTAGTGAAAAACTGTTTTTT
TRBJ1-5	TRBV7-2	NA	NA	CASSSHGYSNQPQHF	TGTGCCAGCAGCTCCCATGGGTATAGCAATCAGCCCCAGCATTTT
TRBJ2-3	TRBV6-6	NA	NA	CASSRSWTDTQYF	TGTGCCAGCAGTCGGTCGTGGACAGATACGCAGTATTTT
TRBJ1-1	TRBV30	NA	TRBD1	CASGQGQSTEAFF	TGTGCCTCGGGACAGGGCCAGAGCACTGAAGCTTTCTTT
TRBJ2-7	TRBV5-1	NA	TRBD2	CASSPSGGPYEQYF	TGCGCCAGCAGTCCATCGGGGGGGCCCTACGAGCAGTACTTC
TRBJ1-1	TRBV14	NA	NA	CASSRLAHLNTEAFF	TGTGCCAGCAGCCGCCTGGCCCATCTGAACACTGAAGCTTTCTTT
TRBJ1-6	TRBV9	few	NA	CASGRGGVQNSPLHF	TGTGCCAGCGGGAGGGGAGGAGTCCAGAATTCACCCCTCCACTTT
TRBJ1-2	TRBV6-1	NA	TRBD1	CASSDTGGFGYGYTF	TGTGCCAGCAGTGATACAGGGGGCTTTGGGTATGGCTACACCTTC
TRBJ1-2	TRBV30	few	TRBD1	CAWKRDRGSGYTF	TGTGCCTGGAAAAGGGACAGGGGGTCTGGCTACACCTTC
TRBJ1-5	TRBV5-6	few	NA	CASSLGIVSQPQHF	TGTGCCAGCAGCTTAGGGATCGTTAGTCAGCCCCAGCATTTT
TRBJ1-5	TRBV7-9	NA	NA	CASSLGLGNQPQHF	TGTGCCAGCAGCTTGGGGTTGGGCAATCAGCCCCAGCATTTT
TRBJ1-1	TRBV4-1	NA	TRBD1	CASSPRLWAPDRGFAEAFF	TGCGCCAGCAGCCCGCGCCTCTGGGCCCCGGACAGGGGTTTCGCTGAAGCTTTCTTT
TRBJ2-7	TRBV6-5	NA	NA	CASSESREQYF	TGTGCCAGCAGTGAAAGCAGGGAGCAGTACTTC
TRBJ1-3	TRBV6-5	NA	NA	CASSATGTSGNTIYF	TGTGCCAGCAGCGCCACCGGGACCTCTGGAAACACCATATATTTT
TRBJ2-6	TRBV18	once	NA	CASSPNSAKANVLTF	TGTGCCAGCTCACCTAATTCGGCAAAGGCCAACGTCCTGACTTTC
TRBJ1-3	TRBV27	NA	NA	CASSLGPSSGNTIYF	TGTGCCAGCAGTTTAGGACCCAGCTCTGGAAACACCATATATTTT
TRBJ2-5	TRBV7-3	NA	NA	CASSLRGRRQETQYF	TGTGCCAGCAGCTTACGGGGGCGGAGACAAGAGACCCAGTACTTC
TRBJ2-5	TRBV15	once	NA	CATSRDPIAAEETQYF	TGTGCCACCAGCAGAGATCCCATAGCCGCTGAGGAGACCCAGTACTTC
TRBJ1-4	TRBV28	NA	TRBD1	CASSLSGTGIGKLFF	TGTGCCAGCAGTTTATCCGGGACAGGGATTGGGAAACTGTTTTTT
TRBJ1-4	TRBV4-1	NA	NA	CASSQDGQFNEKLFF	TGCGCCAGCAGCCAAGACGGACAGTTTAATGAAAAACTGTTTTTT
TRBJ1-2	TRBV6-5	few	NA	CASSPRGTAIHGYTF	TGTGCCAGCAGCCCGAGAGGGACGGCTATTCATGGCTACACCTTC